This T cell receptor beta chain stems from a study of T cell changes during pregnancy in multiple sclerosis. Profiled with immunoSEQ multiplex PCR; TCRdb holds only in-frame clones, not every one. The data show 30,000 to 40,000 clones, around 90% seen once. The CDR3 sequence is 16 residues long. V lost 4 bases, J lost 7 bases, and 14 bases stayed unmatched. CDR1 and CDR2 (germline): SGHDN, FVKESK. This TCR came from a female donor with multiple sclerosis, enrolled in a pregnancy study. The chain uses TRBV14 and TRBJ2-7; 9 positions agree with TRBD1. The sample in question was CD4+ T cells from peripheral blood mononuclear cells, obtained in the second trimester of pregnancy. CDR3 loop: CASSPVPGQGPFEQYF. In nucleotides, the CDR3 is TGTGCCAGCAGCCCTGTTCCGGGACAGGGTCCGTTTGAGCAGTACTTC.